The 6 T cell receptor beta chains presented below share a single source sample, sequenced in a study of T cells in localized non-small cell lung cancer. Repertoires were generated with immunoSEQ multiplex PCR, while TCRdb's copy carries only in-frame clones and drops some. The sample yields 25,000 to 35,000 clones, about four fifths seen once. The specimen comprised peripheral blood, sampled before any cancer treatment. Receptors were obtained from a male donor older than 55 with stage III squamous cell lung carcinoma.

The sample holds a few counts of this clone. The V call is TRBV9, the J call TRBJ2-1; the D call may be TRBD1 or TRBD2 (5 bases each). CDR3 length: 16 amino acids. The germline CDR1 and CDR2 sequences are SGDLS and YYNGEE. The germline V and J ends were trimmed by 4 bases and 2 bases, with 16 bases remaining between them. As DNA, the CDR3 is TGTGCCAGCAGCCGTTACGGGGACCGCCCCTACAATGAGCAGTTCTTC. Encoded protein: CASSRYGDRPYNEQFF.

The genes are TRBV29-1 and TRBJ2-3; D gene uncertain. Trimming cost V 7 bases and J 10 bases, with 18 bases left between them. The CDR3 is 12 amino acids. Germline V CDR1 and CDR2: SQVTM, ANQGSEA. CDR3 in DNA: TGCAGCGCGGCGGTGGGCCGAGGTGCGCAGTATTTT. Residues: CSAAVGRGAQYF.

Here the CDR3 DNA reads TGTGCCAGCAGCTTTCCTCTGGGACGGGGGAACACTGAAGCTTTCTTT. Translation: CASSFPLGRGNTEAFF. This chain connects TRBV7-2 to TRBJ1-1; a weak D match, TRBD1 (5 bases). This CDR3 spans 16 amino acids. Germline CDR1 is SGHTA and CDR2 is FQGNSA. The V gene lost 3 bases and the J gene lost 1 base, with 15 bases spanning the gap.

The gene calls are TRBV7-2 and TRBJ2-3; D possibly corresponds to TRBD2 (7 bases). This CDR3 has 18 amino acids. The V gene's germline CDR1 is SGHTA and CDR2 FQGNSA. Trimming stripped 1 base from V and 3 bases from J, with 20 bases between. The CDR3 is CASSLVLGGGLETDTQYF. In DNA, the CDR3 is TGTGCCAGCAGCTTAGTGCTGGGCGGGGGCCTCGAGACAGATACGCAGTATTTT. Variable domain in full (rest from reference TRBV7-2 and TRBJ2-3): GAGVSQSPSNKVTEKGKDVELRCDPISGHTALYWYRQSLGQGLEFLIYFQGNSAPDKSGLPSDRFSAERTGGSVSTLTIQRTQQEDSAVYLCASSLVLGGGLETDTQYFGPGTRLTVL.

Only a few counts were recorded for this clone. This chain joins TRBV11-3 and TRBJ1-1, with D perhaps matching TRBD1 (5 bases). The CDR3 extends over 14 amino acids. Between the trimmed V and J ends, which lost 2 bases and 6 bases, there was a span of 13 bases. Germline CDR1 reads SGHNT; CDR2 reads YENEEA. CDR3 nucleotide sequence: TGTGCCAGCAGCTTAAGCAGGGCGGGCCCTGAAGCTTTCTTT. It translates to CASSLSRAGPEAFF.

The rearrangement uses TRBV5-4 and TRBJ2-1; D may be TRBD1 (7 bases). This CDR3 spans 16 amino acids. The V end was cut by 4 bases, the J end by 0 bases, with 14 bases between. CDR1 and CDR2 (germline): SGHNT, YYREEE (reference sequence). The CDR3 nucleotides are TGTGCCAGCAGCCCGGCGGGGACAGTCTCCTACAATGAGCAGTTCTTC. Translating it yields CASSPAGTVSYNEQFF.